The 21 T cell receptor beta chains reported below all come from one sample, sequenced in a study of blood T cells in healthy people across ages. A second 7 to 11 cycle PCR used barcoded and J-beta primers. TCRdb analysed the 5' RACE reads with MiXCR anew, one entry per CDR3 protein. The sample records hundreds of thousands of distinct CDR3 sequences, 56% being singletons. The sequenced material came from blood. The source is a middle-aged man in good health.

This clonotype was seen only a few times. V usage is TRBV20-1 and J usage is TRBJ2-5, with a tentative D call TRBD2 (7 bases). V shed 6 bases and J shed 1 base, with 18 bases lying between them. The germline gives CDR1 DFQATT, CDR2 SNEGSKA (reference sequence). The CDR3 length is 15 residues. CDR3: CSATTFGGRQETQYF. The CDR3 bases are TGCAGTGCGACCACGTTCGGGGGGCGCCAAGAGACCCAGTACTTC.

The chain joins TRBV5-1 to TRBJ2-7, with TRBD2 identical over 9 bases. CDR1 SGHRS and CDR2 YFSETQ come from the germline V gene. The V gene end was trimmed by 4 bases and the J gene end by 7 bases; junction bases not matched to a gene: 12. The CDR3 has 15 residues. The CDR3 sequence is CASSPPGLAGNEQYF. The CDR3 DNA reads as TGCGCCAGCAGCCCTCCGGGACTAGCCGGGAATGAGCAGTACTTC.

About this clonotype itself: A junction end diverges from the germline sequence, so it may reflect a read error. This sequence joins TRBV7-7 and TRBJ2-3; a possible D gene is TRBD1 (6 bases). CDR1 is SSHAT, CDR2 FNYEAQ, per germline (reference sequence). CDR3 size: 13 residues. CDR3 loop: CASSRTVTDTQYF. CDR3 nucleotides: TGTGCTAGCAGCCGGACAGTCACAGATACGCAGTATTTT.

The chain combines TRBV5-1 with TRBJ2-3, with unresolved D. Germline CDR1 reads SGHRS; CDR2 reads YFSETQ. The CDR3 has 15 amino acids. V was shortened by 0 bases and J by 3 bases, with 11 bases between the two germline ends. The DNA for the CDR3 is TGCGCCAGCAGCTTGGCCTCTACGTGGACAGATACGCAGTATTTT. It codes for CASSLASTWTDTQYF. Full variable domain (outside the CDR3, taken from reference TRBV5-1 and TRBJ2-3): KAGVTQTPRYLIKTRGQQVTLSCSPISGHRSVSWYQQTPGQGLQFLFEYFSETQRNKGNFPGRFSGRQFSNSRSEMNVSTLELGDSALYLCASSLASTWTDTQYFGPGTRLTVL.

This clonotype has just a few counts. The rearrangement uses TRBV12-3 or TRBV12-4 and TRBJ1-2; D is perhaps TRBD1 (5 bases). V lost 5 bases, J lost 8 bases, and 18 bases lay in between. CDR3 length equals 14 residues. Here the CDR3 reads CASSPKTETAGYTF. CDR3 nucleotide sequence: TGTGCCAGCAGTCCCAAGACAGAGACGGCAGGCTACACCTTC.

This chain joins TRBV27 and TRBJ2-5; 7 bases match TRBD1. V gave up 8 bases and J gave up 5 bases; unmatched junction bases: 11. CDR1 is MNHEY and CDR2 is SMNVEV in the germline V gene (reference sequence). This CDR3 is 14 amino acids long. The CDR3 sequence is CASGTDRAPETQYF. CDR3 nucleotides: TGTGCCAGCGGGACCGACAGGGCCCCGGAGACCCAGTACTTC.

The rearrangement links TRBV25-1 to TRBJ2-7, with 8 bases fitting TRBD1. The CDR3 totals 15 residues. Germline CDR1 MGHDK, CDR2 SYGVNS. The V gene end was trimmed by 4 bases and the J gene end by 6 bases; junction bases not matched to a gene: 11. CDR3: CASSGTGLGASEQYF. CDR3 nucleotides: TGTGCCAGCAGTGGGACAGGGCTGGGGGCCTCCGAGCAGTACTTC.

The chain carries TRBV3-1 and TRBJ2-2, with D possibly being TRBD1 or TRBD2 (6 bases each). Germline CDR1 LGHDT, CDR2 YNNKEL (reference sequence). CDR3 length equals 17 residues. Trimming stripped 4 bases from V and 7 bases from J, with 22 bases between. The CDR3 loop is CASSPRGGMYIHGELFF. In DNA form, the CDR3 reads TGTGCCAGCAGCCCGAGAGGGGGGATGTATATCCACGGGGAGCTGTTTTTT. The variable domain in full, with the rest retrieved from reference TRBV3-1 and TRBJ2-2, is DTAVSQTPKYLVTQMGNDKSIKCEQNLGHDTMYWYKQDSKKFLKIMFSYNNKELIINETVPNRFSPKSPDKAHLNLHINSLELGDSAVYFCASSPRGGMYIHGELFFGEGSRLTVL.

The rearrangement joins TRBV7-2 to TRBJ2-7; D gene uncertain. The CDR3 runs to 13 residues. The germline V gene has CDR1 SGHTA and CDR2 FQGNSA. With 5 bases removed from V and 0 bases from J, the gap between germline ends came to 8 bases. CDR3 protein: CASSGVGSYEQYF. The CDR3 nucleotides are TGTGCCAGCAGCGGGGTTGGCTCCTACGAGCAGTACTTC. The variable domain in full, completed from reference TRBV7-2 and TRBJ2-7, reads GAGVSQSPSNKVTEKGKDVELRCDPISGHTALYWYRQSLGQGLEFLIYFQGNSAPDKSGLPSDRFSAERTGGSVSTLTIQRTQQEDSAVYLCASSGVGSYEQYFGPGTRLTVT.

This sequence joins TRBV3-1 and TRBJ1-2; D possibly corresponds to TRBD1 (5 bases). CDR1 and CDR2 (germline): LGHDT, YNNKEL (reference sequence). There are 15 residues in the CDR3. V was cut by 4 bases and J by 1 base, with 13 bases left in between. The DNA of the CDR3 is TGTGCCAGCAGCCTCACGTGGGGGGATAACTATGGCTACACCTTC. Its protein product is CASSLTWGDNYGYTF.

This chain links TRBV12-3 or TRBV12-4 with TRBJ1-2; D is unclear. CDR3 length: 13 amino acids. Trimming shortened V by 5 bases and J by 6 bases, and 13 bases separated the two germline ends. This chain's CDR3 is CASSPSLGNGYTF. In DNA form, the CDR3 reads TGTGCCAGCAGTCCTTCGTTAGGGAATGGCTACACCTTC.

V usage is TRBV7-2 and J usage is TRBJ1-4, with D perhaps matching TRBD1 (5 bases). This CDR3 has 15 residues. Per germline, CDR1 SGHTA and CDR2 FQGNSA. Trimming cost V 1 base and J 7 bases, with 13 bases left between them. In DNA, the CDR3 is TGTGCCAGCAGCTTAGGGGACGGACGGGGTGAAAAACTGTTTTTT. Its translation: CASSLGDGRGEKLFF.

The chain joins TRBV7-9 to TRBJ2-3, with D perhaps TRBD1 (6 bases). CDR3 length: 14 amino acids. V was pared by 8 bases and J by 2 bases, with 14 bases between. Germline CDR1 reads SEHNR; CDR2 reads FQNEAQ (reference sequence). The CDR3 here is CASSSGVNTDTQYF. The DNA of the CDR3 is TGTGCCAGCTCCTCAGGGGTGAACACAGATACGCAGTATTTT.

This clonotype was seen a handful of times. The chain couples TRBV7-2 to TRBJ2-3; D remains unclear. V was pared by 5 bases and J by 0 bases, with 6 bases between. From germline, CDR1 is SGHTA and CDR2 FQGNSA. CDR3 length equals 13 residues. The CDR3 region is CASSTDSTDTQYF. As DNA, the CDR3 is TGTGCCAGCAGCACCGACAGCACAGATACGCAGTATTTT.

The chain joins TRBV15 to TRBJ2-1; TRBD2 matches at 7 bases. Per the germline V gene, CDR1 is LNHNV and CDR2 is YYDKDF (reference sequence). V dropped 1 base and J dropped 5; count of bases not matched to a gene: 5. This CDR3 contains 15 residues. For the CDR3, the DNA is TGTGCCACCAGCAGAGGCGGGAGCTTTCACAATGAGCAGTTCTTC. Translating it yields CATSRGGSFHNEQFF. The variable domain in full, with the rest retrieved from reference TRBV15 and TRBJ2-1, is DAMVIQNPRYQVTQFGKPVTLSCSQTLNHNVMYWYQQKSSQAPKLLFHYYDKDFNNEADTPDNFQSRRPNTSFCFLDIRSPGLGDTAMYLCATSRGGSFHNEQFFGPGTRLTVL.

This chain joins TRBV3-1 and TRBJ2-4; 9 bases align to TRBD2. V shed 4 bases, J shed 3 bases, and the junction held 4 bases outside the gene matches. Germline CDR1 reads LGHDT; CDR2 reads YNNKEL (reference sequence). The CDR3 covers 15 residues. CDR3 amino acids: CASSLAGERKNIQYF. CDR3 coding DNA: TGTGCCAGCAGCCTAGCGGGGGAACGCAAAAACATTCAGTACTTC.

The chain couples TRBV29-1 to TRBJ2-5, with 9 positions matching TRBD1. CDR3 length: 18 residues. Germline lookup yields CDR1 SQVTM and CDR2 ANQGSEA. V lost 0 bases to trimming and J lost 0 bases; unmatched junction nucleotides: 11. CDR3 bases: TGCAGCGTTGAAGATCGCGGGGACAGGGACCCGTACCAAGAGACCCAGTACTTC. This codes for CSVEDRGDRDPYQETQYF.

The rearrangement uses TRBV25-1 and TRBJ2-3; no firm D call. The CDR3 runs to 15 residues. CDR1 MGHDK and CDR2 SYGVNS come from the germline V gene. V was clipped by 2 bases and J by 1 base, with 10 bases between them. The DNA for the CDR3 is TGTGCCAGCAGTGAACCCCGAAGCGGCACAGATACGCAGTATTTT. Protein sequence: CASSEPRSGTDTQYF.

This chain connects TRBV29-1 to TRBJ2-7, with D perhaps matching TRBD1 (5 bases). Germline-derived CDR1 and CDR2 are SQVTM and ANQGSEA. The CDR3 runs to 14 residues. V was clipped by 5 bases and J by 7 bases, with 21 bases between them. The CDR3 DNA is TGCAGCGTTCAGGGTCAAAGTAGGCTGGGGGAGCAGTACTTC. Its translation: CSVQGQSRLGEQYF.

In DNA form, the CDR3 reads TGTGCCATCAAGGGGACAGCCGATTCACCCCTCCACTTT. Its protein product is CAIKGTADSPLHF. The V call is TRBV10-3, the J call TRBJ1-6; 7 bases match TRBD1. Trimming removed 7 bases from V and 8 bases from J; junction bases left unmatched: 5. This CDR3 is built from 13 residues. Germline-derived CDR1 and CDR2 are ENHRY and SYGVKD.

There are a few counts of this clonotype. The chain is built from TRBV4-1 and TRBJ2-7, with TRBD1 as a possible D gene (6 bases). V lost 1 base and J lost 2, with 18 bases in between. Per the germline V gene, CDR1 is MGHRA and CDR2 is YSYEKL. The CDR3 runs to 17 residues. The CDR3 reads CASSQAFQDSQPYEQYF. Here the CDR3 DNA reads TGCGCCAGCAGCCAAGCGTTTCAGGACAGCCAACCCTACGAGCAGTACTTC.